This T cell receptor beta chain was sequenced during a study of shared T cell receptors in the human thymus. The repertoire was sequenced with immunoSEQ multiplex PCR; TCRdb's copy has only in-frame clones and lacks some. This table has hundreds of thousands of clones, approximately 80% appearing once. The V end lost 7 bases, the J end lost 3 bases, and 5 bases lay between the germline ends. The V gene's germline CDR1 is MNHEY and CDR2 SVGAGI. The CDR3 runs to 11 residues. Another study also made use of these data, one on human thymus T cells. That publication notes: Resections from corrective heart surgery supplied the thymus tissue. There appeared to be biased usage of V and J genes in thymic and blood repertoires.

The TCR originated in a boy in the first two years of life with a congenital heart defect. The chain employs TRBV6-5 and TRBJ2-3, with D unclear. Sequenced sample: thymocytes. The CDR3 loop reads CASNPTDTQYF. CDR3 bases: TGTGCCAGCAATCCTACAGATACGCAGTATTTT.